A single sample gave rise to the 9 T cell receptor beta chains below, sequenced in a study of neoadjuvant anti-PD-1 for oral cavity cancer. Assay: immunoSEQ multiplex PCR; the TCRdb copy retains only in-frame clones and omits some. The sample lists 60,000 to 80,000 clones, around 80% occurring once. Material: PBMCs, obtained before nivolumab (anti-PD-1) treatment. These receptors were taken from a person between 40 and 85 years old with oral cavity squamous cell carcinoma.

The chain couples TRBV11-2 to TRBJ2-1; perhaps D is TRBD1 or TRBD2 (5 bases each). The CDR3 covers 17 residues. CDR1 is SGHAT, CDR2 FQNNGV, per germline. The V gene lost 5 bases and the J gene lost 4 bases, with 21 bases spanning the gap. This CDR3 is CASSLHRDRGPYNEQFF. CDR3 nucleotides: TGTGCCAGCAGCCTCCACCGCGACCGGGGACCATACAATGAGCAGTTCTTC.

In regard to this clone: Other DNA sequences from this sample encode an identical CDR3 as well. The chain links TRBV6-5 to TRBJ1-2, with 8 positions matching TRBD1. Germline V gives CDR1 MNHEY, CDR2 SVGAGI. V lost 5 bases, J lost 4 bases, and 6 bases stayed unmatched. This CDR3 comprises 14 residues. This CDR3 is CASSPGQGRYGYTF. CDR3 nucleotide sequence: TGTGCCAGCAGTCCCGGACAGGGCCGCTATGGCTACACCTTC.

The genes are TRBV5-1 and TRBJ2-1, with 11 bases lining up with TRBD2. This CDR3 has 16 residues. The V segment lost 4 bases and the J segment 5 bases; nucleotides outside the gene matches: 8. Germline assignment: CDR1 SGHRS and CDR2 YFSETQ. The CDR3 here is CASSPGPGLADNEQFF. In DNA, the CDR3 is TGCGCCAGCAGCCCCGGACCGGGACTAGCGGACAATGAGCAGTTCTTC.

This chain joins TRBV7-3 and TRBJ2-7; TRBD2 agrees at 7 bases. In germline, CDR1 is SGHTA, CDR2 FQGTGA. The V gene end was trimmed by 4 bases and the J gene end by 0 bases; junction bases not matched to a gene: 0. This CDR3 comprises 13 residues. Here the CDR3 reads CASSWGGSYEQYF. CDR3 nucleotide sequence: TGTGCCAGCAGCTGGGGGGGCTCCTACGAGCAGTACTTC. The full variable domain, in which reference TRBV7-3 and TRBJ2-7 provide the parts outside the CDR3, is GAGVSQTPSNKVTEKGKYVELRCDPISGHTALYWYRQSLGQGPEFLIYFQGTGAADDSGLPNDRFFAVRPEGSVSTLKIQRTERGDSAVYLCASSWGGSYEQYFGPGTRLTVT.

The chain uses TRBV6-5 and TRBJ1-2, with D possibly TRBD1 on 5 matching bases. V shed 0 bases and J shed 2 bases, with 7 bases lying between them. Germline V CDR1 and CDR2: MNHEY, SVGAGI. The length of the CDR3 is 14 residues. CDR3: CASSYSGTNYGYTF. The CDR3 bases are TGTGCCAGCAGTTACTCCGGGACGAACTATGGCTACACCTTC.

The chain links TRBV30 to TRBJ1-5; 10 bases are shared with TRBD1. CDR1 GTSNPN and CDR2 SVGIG come from the germline V gene (reference sequence). The CDR3 consists of 14 residues. J was trimmed by 9 bases and V by 2 bases; bases with no gene match: 7. CDR3 sequence: CAWSSGTGDRPQHF. In nucleotides, the CDR3 is TGTGCCTGGAGTTCCGGGACAGGGGATCGGCCCCAGCATTTT.

The gene calls are TRBV19 and TRBJ1-2, with a weak D call TRBD1 (5 bases). Germline loops: CDR1 LNHDA, CDR2 SQIVND (reference sequence). V was trimmed by 3 bases and J by 8 bases, leaving 19 bases between them. This CDR3 has 15 residues. CDR3 in amino acids: CASSIGGWEGSGYTF. CDR3 nucleotides: TGTGCCAGTAGTATTGGTGGATGGGAGGGGAGCGGCTACACCTTC.

The chain combines TRBV4-1 with TRBJ2-7; 9 nucleotides align to TRBD2. CDR1 is MGHRA, CDR2 YSYEKL, per germline. The J segment lost 4 bases and the V segment lost 0 bases, leaving 13 bases of the junction unmatched. The CDR3 contains 18 residues. The CDR3 sequence: CASSQDLPTSGQSYEQYF. The CDR3 DNA reads as TGCGCCAGCAGCCAAGATCTCCCTACTAGCGGGCAGTCGTACGAGCAGTACTTC.

CDR3: CASSLGGNTIYF. In nucleotides, the CDR3 is TGTGCCAGCAGCTTAGGTGGGAACACCATATATTTT. The V call is TRBV7-6, the J call TRBJ1-3; the D is unclear. This CDR3 comprises 12 residues. V lost 1 base to trimming and J lost 7 bases, with 5 bases between them. The germline CDR1 and CDR2 sequences are SGHVS and FNYEAQ.